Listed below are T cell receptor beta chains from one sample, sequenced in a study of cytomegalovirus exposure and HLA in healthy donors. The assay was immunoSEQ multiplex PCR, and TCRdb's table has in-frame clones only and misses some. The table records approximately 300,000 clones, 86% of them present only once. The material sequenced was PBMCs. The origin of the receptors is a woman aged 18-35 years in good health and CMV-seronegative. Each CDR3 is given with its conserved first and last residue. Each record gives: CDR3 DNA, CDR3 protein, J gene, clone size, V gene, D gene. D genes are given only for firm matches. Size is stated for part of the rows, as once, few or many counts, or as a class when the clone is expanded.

CDR3 DNA: TGCGCCAGCAGCTCGGGATCGGGGGGCAATGAGCAGTTCTTC
CDR3 protein: CASSSGSGGNEQFF
J gene: TRBJ2-1
clone size: .
V gene: TRBV5-1
D gene: TRBD2

CDR3 DNA: TGCGCCAGCAGCGACTCGGTGGGGGCCAACGTCCTGACTTTC
CDR3 protein: CASSDSVGANVLTF
J gene: TRBJ2-6
clone size: .
V gene: TRBV4-3
D gene: .

CDR3 DNA: TGTGCCAGCGGCAGACAGGGCCTCTCCTACGAGCAGTACTTC
CDR3 protein: CASGRQGLSYEQYF
J gene: TRBJ2-7
clone size: .
V gene: TRBV27
D gene: TRBD1

CDR3 DNA: TGTGCCAGCAGAGAACGGACAGGGTGGGGAAACACCATATATTTT
CDR3 protein: CASRERTGWGNTIYF
J gene: TRBJ1-3
clone size: .
V gene: TRBV2
D gene: TRBD1

CDR3 DNA: TGTGCCAGCAGCTACCGGGACTCTTCCTACGAGCAGTACTTC
CDR3 protein: CASSYRDSSYEQYF
J gene: TRBJ2-7
clone size: .
V gene: TRBV9
D gene: .

CDR3 DNA: TGTGCCATCAAGGAAACTGGGGCGACAGATACGCAGTATTTT
CDR3 protein: CAIKETGATDTQYF
J gene: TRBJ2-3
clone size: .
V gene: TRBV10-3
D gene: .

CDR3 DNA: TGTGCCAGCAGTGAATATAACCTAGGGACCCAGTACTTC
CDR3 protein: CASSEYNLGTQYF
J gene: TRBJ2-5
clone size: .
V gene: TRBV25-1
D gene: .

CDR3 DNA: TGTGCCAGCAGCTATACAGGGGGGTACGAGCAGTACTTC
CDR3 protein: CASSYTGGYEQYF
J gene: TRBJ2-7
clone size: .
V gene: TRBV5-6
D gene: TRBD1

CDR3 DNA: TGCAGTGCTAAGGGGGACCACGAGCAGTACTTC
CDR3 protein: CSAKGDHEQYF
J gene: TRBJ2-7
clone size: .
V gene: TRBV20-1
D gene: .

CDR3 DNA: TGTGCCAGCAGCGTAGGTCCGATTGAGGGTGGCGGGGAGCTGTTTTTT
CDR3 protein: CASSVGPIEGGGELFF
J gene: TRBJ2-2
clone size: .
V gene: TRBV9
D gene: .

CDR3 DNA: TGTGCCAGCAGTTTAACCTTAAGCCTAGGCTATGGCTACACCTTC
CDR3 protein: CASSLTLSLGYGYTF
J gene: TRBJ1-2
clone size: .
V gene: TRBV28
D gene: .

CDR3 DNA: TGTGCCAGCAGTTATGGCAGGGTTGGGAACACTGAAGCTTTCTTT
CDR3 protein: CASSYGRVGNTEAFF
J gene: TRBJ1-1
clone size: .
V gene: TRBV6-5
D gene: .

CDR3 DNA: TGTGCCAGCTCACAAGGGGTCGAGGCGTACTATGGCTACACCTTC
CDR3 protein: CASSQGVEAYYGYTF
J gene: TRBJ1-2
clone size: few
V gene: TRBV18
D gene: .

CDR3 DNA: TGTGCCAGCAGCCCGCTAGGTAGCGGGACCCTATACTTC
CDR3 protein: CASSPLGSGTLYF
J gene: TRBJ2-7
clone size: .
V gene: TRBV11-3
D gene: TRBD2

CDR3 DNA: TGCGCCAGCAGCTCCGGGACAGCGGCCCATACTAACTATGGCTACACCTTC
CDR3 protein: CASSSGTAAHTNYGYTF
J gene: TRBJ1-2
clone size: .
V gene: TRBV5-1
D gene: TRBD1

CDR3 DNA: TGTGCCAGCAGCTTCGGGACTAGCGACTACAATGAGCAGTTCTTC
CDR3 protein: CASSFGTSDYNEQFF
J gene: TRBJ2-1
clone size: .
V gene: TRBV9
D gene: TRBD2

CDR3 DNA: TGTGCCAGCGGGGAGACAGGCGAGACCCAGTACTTC
CDR3 protein: CASGETGETQYF
J gene: TRBJ2-5
clone size: .
V gene: TRBV2
D gene: .

CDR3 DNA: TGTGCCAGCAGCCCCTTAACGAACACCGGGGAGCTGTTTTTT
CDR3 protein: CASSPLTNTGELFF
J gene: TRBJ2-2
clone size: few
V gene: TRBV6-5
D gene: .

CDR3 DNA: TGTGCCAGCAGCTTAGGTGATGGGGAGTACAATGAGCAGTTCTTC
CDR3 protein: CASSLGDGEYNEQFF
J gene: TRBJ2-1
clone size: .
V gene: TRBV7-2
D gene: .

CDR3 DNA: TGCAGTGCTCAAAGGTCGGGCACCATATATTTT
CDR3 protein: CSAQRSGTIYF
J gene: TRBJ1-3
clone size: once
V gene: TRBV20-1
D gene: .

CDR3 DNA: TGTGCCAGCAGCTTAGGCAGGGTTGAAACTAATGAAAAACTGTTTTTT
CDR3 protein: CASSLGRVETNEKLFF
J gene: TRBJ1-4
clone size: .
V gene: TRBV7-8
D gene: .

CDR3 DNA: TGTGCCAGCGTGGTTTCAGAGGGTTTCAATCAGCCCCAGCATTTT
CDR3 protein: CASVVSEGFNQPQHF
J gene: TRBJ1-5
clone size: .
V gene: TRBV2
D gene: .

CDR3 DNA: TGTGCCAGCAGCCCACGGGGTAGCGGGAGGGCAGAGACCCAGTACTTC
CDR3 protein: CASSPRGSGRAETQYF
J gene: TRBJ2-5
clone size: few
V gene: TRBV9
D gene: TRBD2

CDR3 DNA: TGTGCCAGCAGTCAGGACAGGGGGTCTAATCAGCCCCAGCATTTT
CDR3 protein: CASSQDRGSNQPQHF
J gene: TRBJ1-5
clone size: once
V gene: TRBV28
D gene: TRBD1

CDR3 DNA: TGTGCCAGCAGTTCCGGGACAGGGTTTTCCTACGAGCAGTACTTC
CDR3 protein: CASSSGTGFSYEQYF
J gene: TRBJ2-7
clone size: .
V gene: TRBV2
D gene: TRBD1

CDR3 DNA: TGTGCCAGCAGCTCCCGAAGCGGGACCCTCTACGAGCAGTACTTC
CDR3 protein: CASSSRSGTLYEQYF
J gene: TRBJ2-7
clone size: .
V gene: TRBV11-2
D gene: TRBD2

CDR3 DNA: TGTGCCAGCATCCCCCACAGCTCCTACGAGCAGTACTTC
CDR3 protein: CASIPHSSYEQYF
J gene: TRBJ2-7
clone size: .
V gene: TRBV2
D gene: .

CDR3 DNA: TGTGCCATCAGCGCCGGGACTAGCGGGAGTTTTCGCTTCGAGCAGTACTTC
CDR3 protein: CAISAGTSGSFRFEQYF
J gene: TRBJ2-7
clone size: .
V gene: TRBV10-3
D gene: TRBD2

CDR3 DNA: TGTGCCAGCAGCTTTTTCCTAGCGGGGACCTACGAGCAGTACTTC
CDR3 protein: CASSFFLAGTYEQYF
J gene: TRBJ2-7
clone size: .
V gene: TRBV7-2
D gene: TRBD2

CDR3 DNA: TGTGCCAGCAGTACGGGACTAGTGATTCCTGAGCAGTTCTTC
CDR3 protein: CASSTGLVIPEQFF
J gene: TRBJ2-1
clone size: .
V gene: TRBV2
D gene: TRBD2

CDR3 DNA: TGTGCCAGCAGTATAGGACAGGAAGACGAGCAGTACTTC
CDR3 protein: CASSIGQEDEQYF
J gene: TRBJ2-7
clone size: .
V gene: TRBV28
D gene: TRBD1

CDR3 DNA: TGTGCCAGCAACTCGGCAGGGAATGAAAAACTGTTTTTT
CDR3 protein: CASNSAGNEKLFF
J gene: TRBJ1-4
clone size: .
V gene: TRBV6-5
D gene: .

CDR3 DNA: TGCGCCAGCAGTGTCCAGGGATACGAGCAGTACTTC
CDR3 protein: CASSVQGYEQYF
J gene: TRBJ2-7
clone size: few
V gene: TRBV10-2
D gene: .

CDR3 DNA: TGCGCCAGCAGCTTGGCCTTGACAGGGGGCGGCACTGAAGCTTTCTTT
CDR3 protein: CASSLALTGGGTEAFF
J gene: TRBJ1-1
clone size: .
V gene: TRBV5-1
D gene: TRBD1

CDR3 DNA: TGTGCCAGCACCCGGACATTAACCACCGGGGAGCTGTTTTTT
CDR3 protein: CASTRTLTTGELFF
J gene: TRBJ2-2
clone size: .
V gene: TRBV6-1
D gene: .

CDR3 DNA: TGCAGCGTTGATGGGGACAGTAGCACAGATACGCAGTATTTT
CDR3 protein: CSVDGDSSTDTQYF
J gene: TRBJ2-3
clone size: .
V gene: TRBV29-1
D gene: TRBD1

CDR3 DNA: TGTGCCAGCTCACCACGGGGACAGGGGGCCAGCTCCTACGAGCAGTACTTC
CDR3 protein: CASSPRGQGASSYEQYF
J gene: TRBJ2-7
clone size: .
V gene: TRBV18
D gene: TRBD1

CDR3 DNA: TGTGCCAGCAGCGCCACCCCATCTAGCGTCTACGAGCAGTACTTC
CDR3 protein: CASSATPSSVYEQYF
J gene: TRBJ2-7
clone size: .
V gene: TRBV9
D gene: .

CDR3 DNA: TGTGCCAGCAGTCGTGGGACTCGACAGTACTTC
CDR3 protein: CASSRGTRQYF
J gene: TRBJ2-7
clone size: .
V gene: TRBV6-5
D gene: .

CDR3 DNA: TGTGCCAGCAGCCTGCCTAGGGGACAGGCAACTAATCAGCCCCAGCATTTT
CDR3 protein: CASSLPRGQATNQPQHF
J gene: TRBJ1-5
clone size: few
V gene: TRBV28
D gene: TRBD1

CDR3 DNA: TGCGCCAGCAGCCAAGATACAGGGGGTGGCTACGAGCAGTACTTC
CDR3 protein: CASSQDTGGGYEQYF
J gene: TRBJ2-7
clone size: .
V gene: TRBV4-3
D gene: TRBD1

CDR3 DNA: TGTGCCAGCTCATGGGGGCAGGTGGACACTGAAGCTTTCTTT
CDR3 protein: CASSWGQVDTEAFF
J gene: TRBJ1-1
clone size: .
V gene: TRBV18
D gene: .

CDR3 DNA: TGTGCCAGCAGCGATACTACGACAGGGGAACTGTTTTTT
CDR3 protein: CASSDTTTGELFF
J gene: TRBJ1-4
clone size: .
V gene: TRBV9
D gene: TRBD1

CDR3 DNA: TGTGCCAGCAGCCACAACCAGCTCACAGGGATGAACACTGAAGCTTTCTTT
CDR3 protein: CASSHNQLTGMNTEAFF
J gene: TRBJ1-1
clone size: .
V gene: TRBV7-9
D gene: .

CDR3 DNA: TGCAGCGTTGTGTTAGGTAGCGGTAACACCGGGGAGCTGTTTTTT
CDR3 protein: CSVVLGSGNTGELFF
J gene: TRBJ2-2
clone size: .
V gene: TRBV29-1
D gene: .

CDR3 DNA: TGCGCCAGCAGCTTGGCTCCTAGCGTCTCCTACGAGCAGTACTTC
CDR3 protein: CASSLAPSVSYEQYF
J gene: TRBJ2-7
clone size: .
V gene: TRBV5-1
D gene: .

CDR3 DNA: TGTGCCAGCAGCGGTGTAGGTAGCGGGAGGGTCGCGCAGTACTTC
CDR3 protein: CASSGVGSGRVAQYF
J gene: TRBJ2-7
clone size: .
V gene: TRBV9
D gene: TRBD2

CDR3 DNA: TGTGCCAGCAGTAAATCGGGGGATAGGTCACAGACTGAAGCTTTCTTT
CDR3 protein: CASSKSGDRSQTEAFF
J gene: TRBJ1-1
clone size: .
V gene: TRBV5-4
D gene: .

CDR3 DNA: TGTGCTAGTGGTTTTGGAGGCCCTTGGGCAGATACGCAGTATTTT
CDR3 protein: CASGFGGPWADTQYF
J gene: TRBJ2-3
clone size: .
V gene: TRBV12-5
D gene: .

CDR3 DNA: TGTGCCAGCAGCTTAGATTCGGGGGGCAACCCCTACGAGCAGTACTTC
CDR3 protein: CASSLDSGGNPYEQYF
J gene: TRBJ2-7
clone size: .
V gene: TRBV7-2
D gene: .

CDR3 DNA: TGTGCCTCGGACATAAGCCGGAACACCGGGGAGCTGTTTTTT
CDR3 protein: CASDISRNTGELFF
J gene: TRBJ2-2
clone size: .
V gene: TRBV2
D gene: .

CDR3 DNA: TGCGCCAGCAGTCGGGACAGAGGAGGAACTGAAGCTTTCTTT
CDR3 protein: CASSRDRGGTEAFF
J gene: TRBJ1-1
clone size: .
V gene: TRBV5-1
D gene: TRBD1

CDR3 DNA: TGTGCCAGCAGCGGGACAGGGTTGGAGACCCAGTACTTC
CDR3 protein: CASSGTGLETQYF
J gene: TRBJ2-5
clone size: .
V gene: TRBV14
D gene: TRBD1